The 20 T cell receptor beta chains given below trace back to one sample, sequenced in a study of blood T cell repertoires in COVID-19. Assay used: immunoSEQ multiplex PCR; TCRdb lists only in-frame clones, some missing. The sample yields 90,000 to 130,000 clones, 82% seen once. The specimen was peripheral blood. The receptors derive from a woman aged 55 to 70 with acute or convalescent COVID-19.

The chain links TRBV28 to TRBJ2-7; TRBD1 matches 8 bases. This CDR3 has 13 amino acids. The V and J ends lost 2 bases and 5 bases, in that order; junction bases with no gene match: 2. Germline CDR1 is MDHEN and CDR2 is SYDVKM. The CDR3 reads CASSLNRGDEQYF. The DNA for the CDR3 is TGTGCCAGCAGTTTAAACAGGGGGGACGAGCAGTACTTC.

The J gene is TRBJ2-1, the V gene TRBV3-1 (or the pseudogene TRBV3-2); D perhaps matches TRBD2 (5 bases). CDR3 size: 14 residues. Trimming removed 4 bases from V and 5 bases from J, with 12 bases in between. CDR1 is LGHDT and CDR2 is YNNKEL in the germline V gene (reference sequence). The DNA for the CDR3 is TGTGCCAGCAGCCTTGGACTGGCCAACAATGAGCAGTTCTTC. Protein sequence: CASSLGLANNEQFF.

The V call is TRBV19, the J call TRBJ1-4, with 10 bases aligning to TRBD1. There are 15 residues in the CDR3. Germline V CDR1 and CDR2: LNHDA, SQIVND (reference sequence). Unmatched junction bases numbered 10, after V lost 7 bases and J lost 8 bases. The CDR3 DNA reads as TGTGCCAGTACCCAGGGGGACAGGGGAAACGAAAAACTGTTTTTT. It specifies CASTQGDRGNEKLFF.

Note on this clone: The junction and the germline gene differ at one end; a read error may be behind it. The chain has TRBV24-1 and TRBJ1-3; unclear D gene. The CDR3 loop spans 14 amino acids. Germline CDR1 and CDR2: KGHDR and SFDVKD. The CDR3 reads CANMVKFFRNTIYF. As DNA, the CDR3 is TGTGCAAACATGGTAAAATTTTTTCGAAACACAATATATTTT.

The chain recombines TRBV30 with TRBJ2-7; D is unresolved. The CDR3 covers 13 residues. The V end was cut by 0 bases, the J end by 2 bases, with 8 bases between. Germline V lookup: CDR1 GTSNPN, CDR2 SVGIG (reference sequence). This chain's CDR3 is CAWSVHLPYEQYF. The DNA of the CDR3 is TGTGCCTGGAGTGTACACCTTCCCTACGAGCAGTACTTC.

J is TRBJ2-7 and V is TRBV18, with 8 positions matching TRBD1. Germline lookup yields CDR1 KGHSH and CDR2 LQKENI. The V gene end was trimmed by 2 bases and the J gene end by 2 bases; junction bases not matched to a gene: 5. CDR3 length: 15 amino acids. CDR3 coding DNA: TGTGCCAGCTCACCAGGGACAGGAACTCCCTACGAGCAGTACTTC. Translation: CASSPGTGTPYEQYF.

The chain is built from TRBV6-2 or TRBV6-3 and TRBJ2-7; a weak D match, TRBD2 (6 bases). V was cut by 2 bases and J by 7 bases, with 21 bases left in between. Germline lookup yields CDR1 MNHEY and CDR2 SVGEGT. CDR3 length: 16 amino acids. The DNA of the CDR3 is TGTGCCAGCAGTTACCGATTCCAGCGGGCCCTCTGGGAGCAGTACTTC. Its protein product is CASSYRFQRALWEQYF.

The CDR3 DNA reads as TGTGCCAGCAGTGACTCGGGCAGGGGTTTTACAGATACGCAGTATTTT. Translated: CASSDSGRGFTDTQYF. V and J are TRBV6-4 and TRBJ2-3; a possible D gene is TRBD1 (6 bases). In germline, CDR1 is MRHNA, CDR2 SNTAGT. The germline V and J ends were trimmed by 0 bases and 3 bases, with 13 bases remaining between them. The length of the CDR3 is 16 residues.

This CDR3 reads CASSQGAGGNEQFF. The CDR3 DNA follows: TGTGCCAGCAGCCAAGGAGCGGGAGGGAATGAGCAGTTCTTC. The rearrangement uses TRBV3-1 (or the pseudogene TRBV3-2) and TRBJ2-1; TRBD2 agrees at 10 bases. The length of the CDR3 is 14 residues. The V gene end was trimmed by 1 base and the J gene end by 7 bases; junction bases not matched to a gene: 1. Germline CDR1 is LGHDT and CDR2 is YNNKEL (reference sequence).

V gene TRBV4-3 combines with J gene TRBJ2-3, with 12 bases identical to TRBD2. Germline V gene data show CDR1 as LGHNA and CDR2 as YSLEER. With 3 bases clipped from V and 2 bases from J, the junction kept 9 bases outside the gene matches. The CDR3 loop spans 18 amino acids. CDR3: CASSQGTTSGGYTDTQYF. The CDR3 coding sequence is TGCGCCAGCAGCCAGGGGACGACTAGCGGGGGATACACAGATACGCAGTATTTT.

A remark on this clone: The same CDR3 arises from other DNA sequences in this sample as well. This chain connects TRBV6-5 to TRBJ2-2, with 8 nucleotides matching TRBD1. Germline V lookup: CDR1 MNHEY, CDR2 SVGAGI. CDR3 length: 13 amino acids. The trim removed 5 bases at V and 5 bases at J, leaving 1 base unmatched. CDR3 residues: CASSRQGTGELFF. The CDR3 DNA follows: TGTGCCAGCAGTCGACAGGGGACCGGGGAGCTGTTTTTT.

The genes are TRBV7-9 and TRBJ1-6, with D maybe TRBD1 (5 bases). Per germline, CDR1 SEHNR and CDR2 FQNEAQ (reference sequence). V lost 5 bases, J lost 9 bases, and 11 bases lay in between. The CDR3 consists of 13 residues. The CDR3 DNA reads as TGTGCCAGCAGCCCAGCTCAGGGTTCACCCCTCCACTTT. This codes for CASSPAQGSPLHF.

CDR3 nucleotide sequence: TGTGCCAGTAGTCTCGGGACAGGGGGAAATTCACCCCTCCACTTT. The encoded protein is CASSLGTGGNSPLHF. The J gene is TRBJ1-6, the V gene TRBV19, with 11 bases fitting TRBD1. Germline CDR1 LNHDA, CDR2 SQIVND (reference sequence). V lost 5 bases and J lost 7; bases outside the gene matches: 4. This CDR3 comprises 15 residues.

V gene TRBV21-1 combines with J gene TRBJ1-6. TRBV21-1 is a pseudogene segment. The length of the CDR3 is 18 residues. The CDR3 region has the DNA TGTGCCAGCAGCAAAGATCCCCAGGGGAGGGGGAAAGGTTCACCCCTCCACTTT. Amino acid sequence: CASSKDPQGRGKGSPLHF.

The chain links TRBV5-4 to TRBJ1-1, with 7 bases identical to TRBD1. Per germline, CDR1 SGHNT and CDR2 YYREEE (reference sequence). The CDR3 runs 18 residues. Trimming took 5 bases from V and 3 from J; bases not matched to a gene: 19. CDR3: CASSSGGGPIDEDTEAFF. The CDR3 DNA sequence: TGTGCCAGCAGTTCCGGAGGGGGCCCGATAGACGAAGACACTGAAGCTTTCTTT. Using reference TRBV5-4 and TRBJ1-1 for the parts outside the CDR3, the full variable domain is ETGVTQSPTHLIKTRGQQVTLRCSSQSGHNTVSWYQQALGQGPQFIFQYYREEENGRGNFPPRFSGLQFPNYSSELNVNALELDDSALYLCASSSGGGPIDEDTEAFFGQGTRLTVV.

The sample holds a few counts of this clone. The CDR3 sequence is CASSVSGGIETQYF. The DNA of the CDR3 is TGTGCCAGCAGCGTTAGCGGGGGGATAGAGACCCAGTACTTC. The V call is TRBV11-3, the J call TRBJ2-5, with 10 bases fitting TRBD2. J lost 4 bases, V lost 5 bases, and 4 bases had no gene match. The CDR3 is 14 residues long. Germline CDR1 and CDR2: SGHNT and YENEEA.

V is TRBV5-5 and J is TRBJ2-5; perhaps TRBD1 as D (6 bases). Germline loops: CDR1 SGHKS, CDR2 YYEKEE (reference sequence). This CDR3 spans 14 amino acids. V was shortened by 4 bases and J by 0 bases, with 10 bases between the two germline ends. CDR3 residues: CASSRDRNQETQYF. The DNA for the CDR3 is TGTGCCAGCAGCCGAGACAGGAACCAAGAGACCCAGTACTTC.

The chain links TRBV7-9 to TRBJ2-3; the match to TRBD1 covers 7 bases. The V gene end was trimmed by 7 bases and the J gene end by 2 bases; junction bases not matched to a gene: 12. The length of the CDR3 is 16 residues. CDR1 and CDR2 from the germline V gene are SEHNR and FQNEAQ (reference sequence). CDR3 DNA: TGTGCCAGCAACTCCGACAGGGAAGGGCCCACAGATACGCAGTATTTT. It is translated as CASNSDREGPTDTQYF.

The genes are TRBV9 and TRBJ2-5, with 10 bases matching TRBD1. Germline V lookup: CDR1 SGDLS, CDR2 YYNGEE. The CDR3 has 15 amino acids. After removal of 3 bases from V and 5 bases from J, the junction contained 7 bases not matched to a gene. CDR3 sequence: CASSALTGGSETQYF. The DNA for the CDR3 is TGTGCCAGCAGCGCTCTGACAGGGGGCAGTGAGACCCAGTACTTC.

On this clone itself: The junction departs from germline at one end; a sequencing error may be responsible. The chain uses TRBV28 and TRBJ2-2; perhaps TRBD1 as D (6 bases). Germline CDR1 MDHEN, CDR2 SYDVKM. The CDR3 sequence is 13 residues long. CDR3: CATGTTNTGELFF. CDR3 nucleotides: TGCGCCACGGGGACAACGAACACCGGGGAGCTGTTTTTT.